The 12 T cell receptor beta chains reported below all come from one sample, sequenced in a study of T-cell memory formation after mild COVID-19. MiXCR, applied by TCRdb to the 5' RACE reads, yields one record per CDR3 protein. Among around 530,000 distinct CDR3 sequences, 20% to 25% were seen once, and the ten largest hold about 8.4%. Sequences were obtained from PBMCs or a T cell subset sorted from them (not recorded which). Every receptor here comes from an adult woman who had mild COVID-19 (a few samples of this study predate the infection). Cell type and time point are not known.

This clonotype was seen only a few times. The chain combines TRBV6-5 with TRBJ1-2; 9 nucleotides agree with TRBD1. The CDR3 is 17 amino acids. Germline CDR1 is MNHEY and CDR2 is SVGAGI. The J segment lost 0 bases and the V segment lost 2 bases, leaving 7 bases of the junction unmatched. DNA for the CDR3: TGTGCCAGCAGTTACGACAGGGGGGCTTCTTCTAACTATGGCTACACCTTC. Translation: CASSYDRGASSNYGYTF.

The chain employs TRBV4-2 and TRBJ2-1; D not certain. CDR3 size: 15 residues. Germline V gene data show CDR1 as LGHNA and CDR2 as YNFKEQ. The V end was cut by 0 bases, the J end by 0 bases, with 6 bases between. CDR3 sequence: CASSQDQPSYNEQFF. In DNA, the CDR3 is TGTGCCAGCAGCCAAGACCAGCCCTCCTACAATGAGCAGTTCTTC.

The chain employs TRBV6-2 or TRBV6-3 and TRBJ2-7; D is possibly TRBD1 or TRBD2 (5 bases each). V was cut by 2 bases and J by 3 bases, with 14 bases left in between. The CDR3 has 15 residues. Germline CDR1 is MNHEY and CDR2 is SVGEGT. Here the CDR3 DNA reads TGTGCCAGCAGTTACGTCACCAGGGCGGGCTACGAGCAGTACTTC. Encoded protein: CASSYVTRAGYEQYF.

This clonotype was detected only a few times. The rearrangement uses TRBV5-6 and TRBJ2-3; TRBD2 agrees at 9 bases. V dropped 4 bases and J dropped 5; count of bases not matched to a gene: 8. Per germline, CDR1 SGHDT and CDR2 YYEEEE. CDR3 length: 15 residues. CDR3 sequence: CASSITSGWGDTQYF. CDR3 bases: TGTGCCAGCAGCATTACTAGCGGGTGGGGAGATACGCAGTATTTT.

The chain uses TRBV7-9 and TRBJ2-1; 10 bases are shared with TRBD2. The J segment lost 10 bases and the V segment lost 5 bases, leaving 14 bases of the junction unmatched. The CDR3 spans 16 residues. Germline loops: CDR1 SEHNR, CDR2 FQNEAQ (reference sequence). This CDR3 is CASSPGSLAGAGEQFF. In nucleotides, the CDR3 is TGTGCCAGCAGCCCCGGGAGCCTAGCGGGAGCCGGAGAGCAGTTCTTC.

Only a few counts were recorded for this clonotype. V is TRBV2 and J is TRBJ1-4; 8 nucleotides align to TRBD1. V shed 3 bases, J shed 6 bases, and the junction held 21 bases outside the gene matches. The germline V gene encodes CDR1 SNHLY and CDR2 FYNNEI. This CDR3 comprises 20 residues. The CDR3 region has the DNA TGTGCCAGCAGTGATGTTCCCGGATTGGGACAGGACCCGTCGGATGAAAAACTGTTTTTT. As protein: CASSDVPGLGQDPSDEKLFF.

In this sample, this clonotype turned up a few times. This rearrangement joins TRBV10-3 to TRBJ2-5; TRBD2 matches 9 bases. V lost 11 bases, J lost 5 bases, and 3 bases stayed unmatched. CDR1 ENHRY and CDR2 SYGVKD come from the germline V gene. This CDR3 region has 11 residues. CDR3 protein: CAGGGGETQYF. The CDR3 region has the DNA TGTGCCGGCGGGGGGGGTGAGACCCAGTACTTC.

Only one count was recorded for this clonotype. CDR3 region: CATSRVGRTGNYGYTF. The CDR3 nucleotides are TGTGCCACCAGCAGAGTGGGCAGGACTGGAAACTATGGCTACACCTTC. The chain couples TRBV15 to TRBJ1-2, with D hard to call. There are 16 residues in the CDR3. CDR1 is LNHNV and CDR2 is YYDKDF in the germline V gene (reference sequence). The ends were cut back, 1 base at V and 2 bases at J, with 14 bases in the middle.

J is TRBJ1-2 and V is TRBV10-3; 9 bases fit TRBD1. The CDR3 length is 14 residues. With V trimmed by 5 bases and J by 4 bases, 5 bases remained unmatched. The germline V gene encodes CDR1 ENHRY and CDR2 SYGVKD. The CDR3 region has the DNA TGTGCCATCAGTTGGGGGACAGGGCCCTATGGCTACACCTTC. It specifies CAISWGTGPYGYTF.

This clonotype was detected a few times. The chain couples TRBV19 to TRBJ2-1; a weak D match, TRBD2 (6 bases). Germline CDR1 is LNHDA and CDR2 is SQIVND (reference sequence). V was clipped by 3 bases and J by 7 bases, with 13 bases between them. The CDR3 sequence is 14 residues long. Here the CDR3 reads CASSINGGKNEQFF. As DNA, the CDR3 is TGTGCCAGTAGTATTAACGGGGGAAAGAATGAGCAGTTCTTC.

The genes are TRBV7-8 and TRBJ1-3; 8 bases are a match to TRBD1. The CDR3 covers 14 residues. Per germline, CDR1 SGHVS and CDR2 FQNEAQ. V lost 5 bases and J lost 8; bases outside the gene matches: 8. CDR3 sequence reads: CASSERTGPHTIYF. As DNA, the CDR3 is TGTGCCAGCAGCGAACGGACAGGGCCGCACACCATATATTTT.

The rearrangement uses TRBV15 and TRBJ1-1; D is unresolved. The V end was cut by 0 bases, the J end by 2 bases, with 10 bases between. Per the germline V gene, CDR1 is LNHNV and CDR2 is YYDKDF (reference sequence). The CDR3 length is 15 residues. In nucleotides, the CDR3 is TGTGCCACCAGCAGAGATAGGGCAGGAAACACTGAAGCTTTCTTT. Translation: CATSRDRAGNTEAFF.